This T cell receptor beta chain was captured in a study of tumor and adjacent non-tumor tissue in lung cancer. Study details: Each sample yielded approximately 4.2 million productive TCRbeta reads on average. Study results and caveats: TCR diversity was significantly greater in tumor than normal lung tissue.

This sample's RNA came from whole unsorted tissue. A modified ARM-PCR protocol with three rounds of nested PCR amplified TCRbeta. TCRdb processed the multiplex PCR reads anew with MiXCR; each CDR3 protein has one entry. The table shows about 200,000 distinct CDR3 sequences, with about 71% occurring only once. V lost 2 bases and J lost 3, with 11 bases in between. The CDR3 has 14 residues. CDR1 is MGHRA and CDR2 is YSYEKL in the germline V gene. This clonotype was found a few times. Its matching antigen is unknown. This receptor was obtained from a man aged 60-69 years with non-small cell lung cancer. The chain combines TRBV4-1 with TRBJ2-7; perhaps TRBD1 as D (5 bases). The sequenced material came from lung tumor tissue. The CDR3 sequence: CASSQKERGYEQYF. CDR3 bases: TGCGCCAGCAGCCAAAAGGAAAGGGGCTACGAGCAGTACTTC.